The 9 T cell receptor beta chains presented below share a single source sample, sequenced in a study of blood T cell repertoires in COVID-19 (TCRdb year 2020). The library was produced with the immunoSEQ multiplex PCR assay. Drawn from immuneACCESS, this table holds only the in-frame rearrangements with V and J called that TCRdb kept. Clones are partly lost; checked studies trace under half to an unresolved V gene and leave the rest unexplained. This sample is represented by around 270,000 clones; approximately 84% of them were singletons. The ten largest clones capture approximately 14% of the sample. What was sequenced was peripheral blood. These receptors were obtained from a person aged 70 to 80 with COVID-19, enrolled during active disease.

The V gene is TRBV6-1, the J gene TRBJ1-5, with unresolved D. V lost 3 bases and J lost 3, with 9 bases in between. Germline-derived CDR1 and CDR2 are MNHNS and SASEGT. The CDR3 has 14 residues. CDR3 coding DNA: TGTGCCAGCAGTGACCTCAGATTCAATCAGCCCCAGCATTTT. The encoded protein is CASSDLRFNQPQHF.

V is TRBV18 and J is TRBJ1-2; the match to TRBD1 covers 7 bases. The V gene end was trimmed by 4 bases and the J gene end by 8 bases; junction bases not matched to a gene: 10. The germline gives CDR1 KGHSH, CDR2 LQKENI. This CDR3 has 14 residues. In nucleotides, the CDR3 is TGTGCCAGCTCACTCGACAGGGCGGCAGGGGGCTACACCTTC. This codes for CASSLDRAAGGYTF. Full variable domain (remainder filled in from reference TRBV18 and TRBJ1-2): NAGVMQNPRHLVRRRGQEARLRCSPMKGHSHVYWYRQLPEEGLKFMVYLQKENIIDESGMPKERFSAEFPKEGPSILRIQQVVRGDSAAYFCASSLDRAAGGYTFGSGTRLTVV.

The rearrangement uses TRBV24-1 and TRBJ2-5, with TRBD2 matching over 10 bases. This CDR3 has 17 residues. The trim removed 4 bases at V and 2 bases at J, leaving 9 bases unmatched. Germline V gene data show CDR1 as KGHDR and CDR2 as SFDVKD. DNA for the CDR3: TGTGCCACCAGTGACCACCTAGCGGGAGTATATCAAGAGACCCAGTACTTC. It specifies CATSDHLAGVYQETQYF.

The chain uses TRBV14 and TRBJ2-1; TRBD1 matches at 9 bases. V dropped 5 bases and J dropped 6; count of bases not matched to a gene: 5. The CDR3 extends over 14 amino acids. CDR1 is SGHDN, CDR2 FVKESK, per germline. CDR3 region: CASSGVDRGNEQFF. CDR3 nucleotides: TGTGCCAGCAGCGGAGTGGACAGGGGCAATGAGCAGTTCTTC.

In nucleotides, the CDR3 is TGTGCCAGCAGTCACCTGTGGACAGGGCTTGCAGATACGCAGTATTTT. Translating gives CASSHLWTGLADTQYF. This chain links TRBV6-2 or TRBV6-3 with TRBJ2-3; 8 bases map to TRBD1. The V gene's germline CDR1 is MNHEY and CDR2 SVGEGT. The CDR3 has 16 amino acids. V gave up 5 bases and J gave up 4 bases; unmatched junction bases: 11.

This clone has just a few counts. DNA of the CDR3: TGTGCCAGCAGCGACCGGGACAGGGGTGGCGGTGGCTATGGCTACACCTTC. Amino acids: CASSDRDRGGGGYGYTF. The chain employs TRBV5-4 and TRBJ1-2; 10 nucleotides agree with TRBD1. J gave up 4 bases and V 4 bases, and 13 bases lay outside the gene matches. The germline gives CDR1 SGHNT, CDR2 YYREEE (reference sequence). The CDR3 totals 17 residues.

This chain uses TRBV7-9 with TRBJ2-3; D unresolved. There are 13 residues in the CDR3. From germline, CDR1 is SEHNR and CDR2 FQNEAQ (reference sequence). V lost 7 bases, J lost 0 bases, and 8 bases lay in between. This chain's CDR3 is CASTPGSTDTQYF. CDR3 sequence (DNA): TGTGCCAGCACACCAGGAAGCACAGATACGCAGTATTTT.

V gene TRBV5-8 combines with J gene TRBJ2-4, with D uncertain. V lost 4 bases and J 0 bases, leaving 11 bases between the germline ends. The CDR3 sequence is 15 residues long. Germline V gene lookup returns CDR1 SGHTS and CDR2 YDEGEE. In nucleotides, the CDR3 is TGTGCCAGCAGCCCACCTCCGGGAGCCAAAAACATTCAGTACTTC. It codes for CASSPPPGAKNIQYF.

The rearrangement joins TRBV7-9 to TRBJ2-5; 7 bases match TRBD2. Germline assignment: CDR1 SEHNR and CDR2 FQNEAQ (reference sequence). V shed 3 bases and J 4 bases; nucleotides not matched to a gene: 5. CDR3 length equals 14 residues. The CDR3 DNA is TGTGCCAGCAGCTTTGCGGGGGTGAGAGAGACCCAGTACTTC. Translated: CASSFAGVRETQYF.